These T cell receptor beta chains were read from a single sample in a study of tumor-infiltrating lymphocytes in primary liver carcinoma. Each CDR3 protein is one row after TCRdb ran MiXCR on the multiplex PCR reads. The sample carries just over 300,000 distinct CDR3 sequences, about three fifths recorded once. Sample: peripheral blood. Receptors were obtained from a young woman with primary liver carcinoma and hepatitis B virus infection. The CDR3 runs from the conserved cysteine through the conserved F or W. Fields, in order: J gene, D gene, CDR3 length, clone size, V gene, CDR3 DNA, CDR3 protein. A D gene is named only where the DNA matches it firmly. Only part of the rows carry a size: once, few, many, or a class if the clone is expanded.

TRBJ2-7 | - | 13 | - | TRBV11-1 | TGTACCAGCAACCGTACTAGATCCTACGAGCAGTACTTC | CTSNRTRSYEQYF
TRBJ2-1 | - | 14 | many | TRBV29-1 | TGCAGCGTGAATCTACCGCCTGCTTACAATGAGCAGTTCTTC | CSVNLPPAYNEQFF
TRBJ2-3 | TRBD1 | 18 | - | TRBV7-9 | TGTGCCAGCAGCTTAGCGGGGGCCGGGACAGGGGTTGAGGATGCGCAGTATTTT | CASSLAGAGTGVEDAQYF
TRBJ2-7 | - | 12 | many | TRBV6-6 | TGTGCCGCAGGTGCCAGGGAATACGAGCAGTACTTC | CAAGAREYEQYF
TRBJ2-6 | - | 15 | - | TRBV5-1 | TGCGCAAGCAGCTTGGTTCTCTCTGGGGCCAACGTCCTGACTTTC | CASSLVLSGANVLTF
TRBJ2-2 | - | 14 | - | TRBV7-9 | TGTGCCAGCAGTTTAAAGGTTAACACCGGGGAGCTGTTTTTT | CASSLKVNTGELFF
TRBJ2-1 | - | 12 | - | TRBV12-5 | TGTGCTAGTGCCATAGGGGGTAATGAGCTGTTCTTC | CASAIGGNELFF
TRBJ1-4 | TRBD1 | 15 | few | TRBV5-5 | TGTGCCAGCAGCTATGACAGGGGAGAATGGGAAAAACTGTTTTTT | CASSYDRGEWEKLFF
TRBJ1-1 | - | 15 | - | TRBV14 | TGTGTCAGCAGCGTGCGGGACAAGGGGGGCGGTAAAGCTTTCTTT | CVSSVRDKGGGKAFF
TRBJ2-2 | - | 15 | many | TRBV6-5 | TGTGCCAGCAGTTACCGAGGCCTGAACACCGGGGAGCTGTTTTTT | CASSYRGLNTGELFF
TRBJ2-7 | TRBD2 | 14 | - | TRBV5-6 | TGTGTCAGCAGCGGGGGCACTACCCCCTACGAGCAGTACTTC | CVSSGGTTPYEQYF
TRBJ1-3 | TRBD1 | 15 | - | TRBV10-3 | TGTGCCATCGGTCGGACAGGGGACTCTGGAAACACCATATATTTT | CAIGRTGDSGNTIYF
TRBJ2-1 | TRBD1 | 17 | - | TRBV12-3/TRBV12-4 | TGTGCCAGCACCTCCGGGACAGGTTTTTCGGTACCCAATGAGCAGTTCTTC | CASTSGTGFSVPNEQFF
TRBJ2-4 | - | 15 | many | TRBV4-1 | TGCGCCAGCAGCCAAGAAGGCGGCCAGCTGGTCATTCAGTACTTC | CASSQEGGQLVIQYF
TRBJ2-7 | TRBD1 | 16 | once | TRBV13 | TGTGCCACCAGCTTAGCCCGCCGGGACAGCTCCTACGAGCAGTACTTC | CATSLARRDSSYEQYF
TRBJ2-7 | TRBD1 | 12 | many | TRBV29-1 | TGCAGCGTTTCAGGGGGCCCCTACGAGCAGTACTTC | CSVSGGPYEQYF
TRBJ1-5 | TRBD1 | 16 | - | TRBV5-6 | TGTGCCAGCAACCACTACCGGGACAGTCGGAATCAGCCCCAGCATTTT | CASNHYRDSRNQPQHF
TRBJ2-7 | TRBD2 | 14 | - | TRBV28 | TGTGCCAGCTCGCCACGGGAGGGCCTCTACGAGCAGTACTTC | CASSPREGLYEQYF
TRBJ1-5 | - | 10 | - | TRBV21-1 | TGTGCCAGCATTGGACAGCCCCAGCAGTTT | CASIGQPQQF
TRBJ2-5 | - | 14 | once | TRBV11-2 | TGTGCCAGCAGCCACAGGCGGTCCTTGGGGACCCAGTACTTC | CASSHRRSLGTQYF
TRBJ1-1 | - | 9 | - | TRBV19 | TGTGCCTGCTTTAGCGGAGCTTTCTTT | CACFSGAFF
TRBJ2-1 | - | 14 | few | TRBV4-3 | TGCGCCAGCAGCCAAGAAATTGGTTACAATGAGCAGTTCTTC | CASSQEIGYNEQFF
TRBJ2-1 | TRBD2 | 16 | - | TRBV7-9 | TGTGCCAGCAGCCCAACTAGCGGGAGGCACTACAATGAGCAGTTCTTC | CASSPTSGRHYNEQFF
TRBJ2-5 | TRBD1 | 18 | - | TRBV12-3/TRBV12-4 | TGTGCCAGAAGTCACACCTACAGGGGGCTTACGTACCAAGAGACCCAGTACTTC | CARSHTYRGLTYQETQYF
TRBJ2-3 | TRBD2 | 20 | few | TRBV7-8 | TGTGCCAGCAGCCGATCCAACCCGGGACTAGCGGGAGCTGGCACAGATACGCAGTATTTT | CASSRSNPGLAGAGTDTQYF
TRBJ2-1 | TRBD2 | 14 | many | TRBV6-6 | TGTGCCAGCAGCTTAGCGGGAGGATACAATGAGCAGTTCTTC | CASSLAGGYNEQFF
TRBJ1-1 | - | 13 | - | TRBV12-3/TRBV12-4 | TGTGCCAGCAGCCGAGCGGGGAACACTGAAGCTTTCTTT | CASSRAGNTEAFF
TRBJ1-5 | - | 12 | few | TRBV5-6 | TGTGCCAGCAGCGTCGGAAATCAGCCCCAGCATTTT | CASSVGNQPQHF
TRBJ1-4 | - | 15 | - | TRBV7-9 | TGTGCCAGCAGCTACTGGGGGGACAAAATCGAGAAACTGTTTTTT | CASSYWGDKIEKLFF
TRBJ1-2 | - | 21 | - | TRBV6-6 | TGTGCCAGCAGTTACGATGGAGTTGCATTCGGACAGACACAAGCTAACTATGGCTACACCTTC | CASSYDGVAFGQTQANYGYTF
TRBJ2-4 | - | 15 | - | TRBV28 | TGTGCCAGCAGCTTACTAGGGGGAGAGGTGAACATTCAGTACTTC | CASSLLGGEVNIQYF
TRBJ1-1 | - | 19 | - | TRBV12-3/TRBV12-4 | TGTACCAGCAGTCCATTTGGGAGGGGCCTACAATTAATGAACACTGAAGCTTTCTTT | CTSSPFGRGLQLMNTEAFF
TRBJ2-2 | - | 13 | many | TRBV6-5 | TGTGCCAGCAGTTCCAGGGACACCGGGGAGCTGTTTTTT | CASSSRDTGELFF
TRBJ2-1 | - | 13 | - | TRBV6-2/TRBV6-3 | TGTGCCAGCAGTTTGACGGGGTTCGATGAGCAGTTCTTC | CASSLTGFDEQFF
TRBJ2-1 | TRBD1 | 15 | many | TRBV4-1 | TGCGCCAGCAGCCGCCTGGGACAGGTAGCGAATGAGCAGTTCTTC | CASSRLGQVANEQFF
TRBJ2-1 | - | 13 | - | TRBV5-6 | TGTGCCAGCAGCTTGCTGTTGGAGAATGAGCAGTTCTTC | CASSLLLENEQFF
TRBJ2-1 | - | 15 | - | TRBV12-3/TRBV12-4 | TGTGCCAGCAGTGGAATATCCCGGGACTCCAATGAGCAGTTCTTC | CASSGISRDSNEQFF
TRBJ2-1 | - | 15 | few | TRBV6-1 | TGTGCCAGCAGTACTACCGGGACACGATCTTTCGAGCAGTTCTTC | CASSTTGTRSFEQFF
TRBJ1-5 | TRBD1 | 15 | - | TRBV6-6 | TGTGCCAACAGACCGGGACAGGGTGGCAATCAGCTCCAGCATTTT | CANRPGQGGNQLQHF
TRBJ1-5 | - | 17 | few | TRBV6-1 | TGTGCCAGCAAACGTTTCCTAGAAGGGTTTGGTGTTGAGCCCCAGCATTTT | CASKRFLEGFGVEPQHF
TRBJ2-1 | TRBD1 | 14 | many | TRBV6-5 | TGTGCCAGCAGTTTGGGACAGGGGGCCTTTGAGCAGTTCTTC | CASSLGQGAFEQFF
TRBJ1-1 | TRBD1 | 13 | few | TRBV5-8 | TGTGCCAGCAGCTCTGACAGGGGGCACGCAGCTTTCTTT | CASSSDRGHAAFF
TRBJ1-5 | - | 14 | - | TRBV20-1 | TGCAGTGCTAGAGATAACGGGGGGTTAGCGCCCCAGCATTTT | CSARDNGGLAPQHF
TRBJ2-7 | - | 13 | - | TRBV30 | TGTGCCTGGACTTTAGGGGCCTGGGACGAGCAGTACTTC | CAWTLGAWDEQYF
TRBJ2-1 | - | 14 | - | TRBV5-5 | TGTGCCAGCAGCTTTGGGCAGAGCTACAATGAGCGGTTCTTC | CASSFGQSYNERFF
TRBJ2-7 | - | 14 | - | TRBV6-9 | TGTGTCAGCATTATAGGACGGGACTCCTACGAGCAGTACTTC | CVSIIGRDSYEQYF
TRBJ2-5 | - | 15 | many | TRBV4-1 | TGCGCCAGCAGCCAAGATGTAGCGGTTCAAGAGACCCAGTACTTC | CASSQDVAVQETQYF
TRBJ1-4 | - | 15 | few | TRBV6-1 | TGTGCCAGCAGTCCCGGCAGGGCGGGTAATGAAAAACTGTTTTTT | CASSPGRAGNEKLFF
TRBJ2-5 | - | 13 | - | TRBV11-2 | TGTGCCAGCAGCCTAGGACAGCGAGAGACCCAGTACTTC | CASSLGQRETQYF
TRBJ2-7 | - | 14 | few | TRBV4-1 | TGCGCCAGCAGCCAAGACGTCTGGAACTACGAGCAGTACTTC | CASSQDVWNYEQYF
TRBJ2-7 | TRBD1 | 14 | - | TRBV6-2/TRBV6-3 | TGTGCCAGCAGTACCCCGGACAGGGAGCACGAGCAGTACTTC | CASSTPDREHEQYF
TRBJ2-2 | - | 14 | - | TRBV5-4 | TGTGCCAGCAGCTCCCCCAGGGTCACCGGGGAGCTGTTTTTT | CASSSPRVTGELFF
TRBJ2-7 | - | 12 | - | TRBV6-1 | TGTGCCAGTAGCGGACGACTCTCCGAGCAGTACTTC | CASSGRLSEQYF
TRBJ1-1 | TRBD1 | 14 | many | TRBV11-3 | TGTGCCAGCAAAAGCCTTCTTGGACAGGGTGAAGCTTTCTTT | CASKSLLGQGEAFF
TRBJ2-1 | TRBD2 | 16 | - | TRBV19 | TGTGCCAGTAGTGCTAGCGGCTCTAGCTCCTACAATGAGCAGTTCTTC | CASSASGSSSYNEQFF
TRBJ2-7 | - | 15 | few | TRBV6-5 | TGTGCCAGCAGTTGGTCGGTATCCGGGGGCCGGGAGCAGTACTTC | CASSWSVSGGREQYF
TRBJ2-7 | TRBD1 | 14 | few | TRBV7-2 | TGTGCCAGCAGCTTACGGACAGGGGGCTACGAGCAGTACTTC | CASSLRTGGYEQYF
TRBJ1-3 | - | 15 | - | TRBV4-3 | TGCGCCAGCAGCCAAGAAATTGCGCCTGGAGACACCATATATTTT | CASSQEIAPGDTIYF
TRBJ2-3 | - | 14 | - | TRBV11-2 | TGTGCCAGCAGCCTGACAATTAGCACGGATACGCAGTATTTT | CASSLTISTDTQYF